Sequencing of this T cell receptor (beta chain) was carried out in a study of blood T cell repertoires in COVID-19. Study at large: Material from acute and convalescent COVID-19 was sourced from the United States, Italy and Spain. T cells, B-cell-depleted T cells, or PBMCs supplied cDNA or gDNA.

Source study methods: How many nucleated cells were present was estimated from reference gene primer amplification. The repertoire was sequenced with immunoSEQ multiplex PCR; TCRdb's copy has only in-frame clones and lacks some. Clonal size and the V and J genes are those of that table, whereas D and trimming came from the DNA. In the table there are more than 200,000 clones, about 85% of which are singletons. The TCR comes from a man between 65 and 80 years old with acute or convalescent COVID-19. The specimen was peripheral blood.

The CDR3, as DNA: TGTGCCACCAGTGATTTGCAGTTAGCGAAGGGTGAGCAGTTCTTC. Its translation: CATSDLQLAKGEQFF. The gene calls are TRBV24-1 and TRBJ2-1, with D possibly being TRBD2 (5 bases). CDR1 and CDR2 (germline): KGHDR, SFDVKD. This CDR3 has 15 amino acids. Trimming pared 0 bases from V and 9 bases from J, leaving 14 bases between.